A single sample is the source of the 11 T cell receptor beta chains below, sequenced in a study of cytomegalovirus exposure and HLA in healthy donors. PCR primers comprised 60 Vbeta and 13 Jbeta primers. The table came from immunoSEQ multiplex PCR; TCRdb's copy has only in-frame clones and leaves some out. The data show tens of thousands of clones, about 80% seen once. Material: PBMCs. All receptors come from a man aged 50-59 years in good health and CMV-seronegative.

The CDR3 region is CASSEQTNTEAFF. CDR3 bases: TGTGCCAGCAGCGAACAGACGAACACTGAAGCTTTCTTT. The J gene is TRBJ1-1, the V gene TRBV7-9, with D unclear. CDR3 length: 13 residues. Germline V gene data show CDR1 as SEHNR and CDR2 as FQNEAQ (reference sequence). V was pared by 5 bases and J by 1 base, with 8 bases between.

The chain joins TRBV30 to TRBJ2-4, with TRBD2 identical over 7 bases. The CDR3 length is 14 residues. V gave up 3 bases and J gave up 6 bases; unmatched junction bases: 8. Per germline, CDR1 GTSNPN and CDR2 SVGIG (reference sequence). Here the CDR3 reads CAWSAGRGVNIQYF. The CDR3, as DNA: TGTGCCTGGAGCGCCGGTCGGGGGGTAAACATTCAGTACTTC.

This sequence joins TRBV7-3 and TRBJ1-6; unclear D gene. The CDR3 has 14 amino acids. Germline V lookup: CDR1 SGHTA, CDR2 FQGTGA. Trimming shortened V by 4 bases and J by 7 bases, and 11 bases separated the two germline ends. The CDR3 DNA is TGTGCCAGCAGCTGGAGGGCGGACAATTCACCCCTCCACTTT. Amino acid sequence: CASSWRADNSPLHF.

This chain uses TRBV7-7 with TRBJ2-5; 8 bases align to TRBD2. CDR3 size: 15 residues. CDR1 and CDR2 (germline): SSHAT, FNYEAQ (reference sequence). The V and J ends lost 6 bases and 4 bases, in that order; junction bases with no gene match: 10. The DNA for the CDR3 is TGTGCCAGCAGACCAGTGGCGGGGGGTGCAGAGACCCAGTACTTC. It codes for CASRPVAGGAETQYF.

This clone occurred once. The V and J genes are TRBV5-1 and TRBJ1-6; D remains ambiguous. This CDR3 is built from 13 residues. CDR1 and CDR2 (germline): SGHRS, YFSETQ. V was pared by 0 bases and J by 10 bases, with 8 bases between. The CDR3 sequence is CASSLVEGSPLHF. The CDR3 DNA reads as TGCGCCAGCAGCTTGGTGGAGGGCTCACCCCTCCACTTT.

The chain recombines TRBV4-3 with TRBJ1-5; D perhaps matches TRBD1 (5 bases). Germline CDR1 LGHNA, CDR2 YSLEER. Trimming left V 0 bases short and J 7 bases short, with 19 bases between. The CDR3 is 17 amino acids. CDR3 region: CASSQESPGQGGQPQHF. The CDR3 DNA reads TGCGCCAGCAGCCAAGAGAGCCCTGGGCAGGGTGGACAGCCCCAGCATTTT.

The chain links TRBV5-1 to TRBJ1-1; the D gene is possibly TRBD1 (5 bases). The germline CDR1 and CDR2 sequences are SGHRS and YFSETQ. V lost 1 base, J lost 1 base, and 14 bases lay in between. The CDR3 is 16 residues long. The chain's CDR3 is CASSLSGSGWNTEAFF. The CDR3 DNA follows: TGCGCCAGCAGCTTGTCCGGGTCAGGGTGGAACACTGAAGCTTTCTTT.

The CDR3 region is CASSYSSGGYGYTF. In DNA, the CDR3 is TGTGCCAGCAGTTACTCCTCAGGGGGATACGGCTACACCTTC. The chain joins TRBV6-5 to TRBJ1-2, with TRBD1 identical over 7 bases. CDR3 length: 14 residues. CDR1 and CDR2 from the germline V gene are MNHEY and SVGAGI. Trimming removed 0 bases from V and 8 bases from J; junction bases left unmatched: 6.

The chain has TRBV27 and TRBJ1-6; D gene unclear. Germline values: CDR1 MNHEY, CDR2 SMNVEV (reference sequence). This CDR3 is 12 amino acids long. V lost 3 bases and J lost 16, with 13 bases in between. The CDR3 DNA reads as TGTGCCAGCAGTTTCCCAGACGGGATGCTCCACTTT. It translates to CASSFPDGMLHF.

The J gene is TRBJ1-5, the V gene TRBV25-1, with 8 bases matching TRBD1. V was pared by 2 bases and J by 9 bases, with 6 bases of the junction left unmatched. Germline V gene data show CDR1 as MGHDK and CDR2 as SYGVNS. This CDR3 contains 14 residues. This CDR3 reads CASSERTGLVPQHF. CDR3 bases: TGTGCCAGCAGTGAACGGACAGGGTTGGTGCCCCAGCATTTT.

This chain joins TRBV2 and TRBJ2-3, with TRBD2 matching 11 bases. CDR1 SNHLY and CDR2 FYNNEI come from the germline V gene. Trimming removed 6 bases from V and 12 bases from J; junction bases left unmatched: 2. The CDR3 covers 11 residues. CDR3 nucleotide sequence: TGTGCCAGCAGACTAGCGGGGGAACAGTATTTT. Its translation is CASRLAGEQYF.